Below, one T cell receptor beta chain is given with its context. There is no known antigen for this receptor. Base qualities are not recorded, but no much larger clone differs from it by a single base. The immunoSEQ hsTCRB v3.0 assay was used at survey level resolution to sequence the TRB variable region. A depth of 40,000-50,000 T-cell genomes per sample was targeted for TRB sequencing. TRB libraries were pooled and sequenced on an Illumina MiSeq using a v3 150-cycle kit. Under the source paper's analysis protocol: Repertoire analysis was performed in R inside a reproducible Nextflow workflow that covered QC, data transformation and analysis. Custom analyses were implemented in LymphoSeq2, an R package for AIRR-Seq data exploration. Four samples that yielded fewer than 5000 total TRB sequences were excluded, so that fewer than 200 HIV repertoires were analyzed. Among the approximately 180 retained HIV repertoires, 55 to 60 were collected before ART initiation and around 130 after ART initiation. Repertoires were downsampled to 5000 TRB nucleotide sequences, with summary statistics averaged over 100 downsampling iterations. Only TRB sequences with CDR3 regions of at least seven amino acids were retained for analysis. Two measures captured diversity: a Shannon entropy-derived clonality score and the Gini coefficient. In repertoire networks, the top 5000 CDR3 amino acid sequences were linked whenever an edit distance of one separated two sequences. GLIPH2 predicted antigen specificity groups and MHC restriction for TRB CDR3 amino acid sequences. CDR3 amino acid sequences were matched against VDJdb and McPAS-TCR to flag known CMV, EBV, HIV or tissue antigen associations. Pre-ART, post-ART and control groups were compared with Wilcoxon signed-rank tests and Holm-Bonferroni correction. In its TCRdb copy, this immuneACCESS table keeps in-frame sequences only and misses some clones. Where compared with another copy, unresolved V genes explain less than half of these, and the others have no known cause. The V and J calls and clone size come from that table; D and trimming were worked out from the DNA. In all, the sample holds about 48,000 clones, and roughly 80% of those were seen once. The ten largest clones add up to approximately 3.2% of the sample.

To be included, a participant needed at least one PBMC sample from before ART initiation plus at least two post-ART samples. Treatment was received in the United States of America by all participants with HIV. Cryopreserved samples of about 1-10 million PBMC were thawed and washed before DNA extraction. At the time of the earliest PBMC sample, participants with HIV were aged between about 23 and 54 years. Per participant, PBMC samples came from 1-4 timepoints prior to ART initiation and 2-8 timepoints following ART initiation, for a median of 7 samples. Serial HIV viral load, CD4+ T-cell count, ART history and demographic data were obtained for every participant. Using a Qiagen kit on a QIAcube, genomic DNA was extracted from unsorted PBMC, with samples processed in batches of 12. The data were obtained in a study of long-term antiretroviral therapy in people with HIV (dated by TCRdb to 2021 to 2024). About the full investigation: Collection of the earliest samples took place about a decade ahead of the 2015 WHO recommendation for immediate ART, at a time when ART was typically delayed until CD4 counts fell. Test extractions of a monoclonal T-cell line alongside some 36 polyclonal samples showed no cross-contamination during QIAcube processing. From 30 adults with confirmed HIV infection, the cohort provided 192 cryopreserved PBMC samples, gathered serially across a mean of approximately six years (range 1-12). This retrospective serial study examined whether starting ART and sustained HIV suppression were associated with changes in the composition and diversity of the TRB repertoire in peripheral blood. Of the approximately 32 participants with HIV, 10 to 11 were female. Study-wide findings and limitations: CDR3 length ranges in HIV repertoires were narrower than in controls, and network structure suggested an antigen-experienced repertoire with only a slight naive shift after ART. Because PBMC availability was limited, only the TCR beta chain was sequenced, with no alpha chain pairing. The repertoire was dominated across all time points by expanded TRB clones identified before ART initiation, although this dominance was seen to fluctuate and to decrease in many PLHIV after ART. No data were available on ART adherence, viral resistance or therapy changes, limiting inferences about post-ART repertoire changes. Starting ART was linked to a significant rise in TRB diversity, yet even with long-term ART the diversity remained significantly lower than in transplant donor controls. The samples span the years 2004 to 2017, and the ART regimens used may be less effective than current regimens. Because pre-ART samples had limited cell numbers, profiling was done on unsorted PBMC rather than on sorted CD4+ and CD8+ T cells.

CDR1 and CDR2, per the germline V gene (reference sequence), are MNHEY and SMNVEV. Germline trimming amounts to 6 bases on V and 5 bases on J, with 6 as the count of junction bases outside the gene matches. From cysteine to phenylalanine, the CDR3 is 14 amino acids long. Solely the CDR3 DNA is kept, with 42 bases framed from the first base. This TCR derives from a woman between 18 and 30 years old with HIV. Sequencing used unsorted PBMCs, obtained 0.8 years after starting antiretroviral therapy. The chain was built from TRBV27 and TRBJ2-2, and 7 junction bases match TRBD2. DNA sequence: TGTGCCAGCAGGACGGGAGGACGTACCGGGGAGCTGTTTTTT. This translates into CASRTGGRTGELFF.